These T cell receptor beta chains were read from a single sample in a study of cytomegalovirus exposure and HLA in healthy donors. Method: immunoSEQ multiplex PCR; TCRdb's copy keeps in-frame clones and lacks some. The sample carries tens of thousands of clones, roughly four fifths recorded once. Sequenced: PBMCs. Receptors were obtained from a human donor in good health. CDR3s include the opening cysteine and the closing phenylalanine or tryptophan. Fields, in order: J gene, D gene, clone size, V gene, CDR3 protein, CDR3 DNA. D genes are given only for firm matches. Size tells how often a clone was seen (once, few, many) or the class of an expanded clone, and some rows leave it out.

TRBJ1-2,.,.,TRBV4-1,CASSQDPGFGYTF,TGCGCCAGCAGCCAAGATCCGGGTTTTGGCTACACCTTC
TRBJ2-5,TRBD2,.,TRBV6-5,CASLRGASGAETQYF,TGTGCCTCCCTAAGGGGGGCTAGCGGGGCCGAGACCCAGTACTTC
TRBJ2-7,.,.,TRBV29-1,CSVDGGTYSYEQYF,TGCAGCGTTGACGGCGGTACCTACTCCTACGAGCAGTACTTC
TRBJ2-1,TRBD2,.,TRBV7-8,CASSSTILAGGQGMQFF,TGTGCCAGCAGCTCAACAATTCTAGCGGGGGGTCAAGGCATGCAGTTCTTC
TRBJ2-7,TRBD2,.,TRBV7-9,CASSRSVAGGAGGYEQYF,TGTGCCAGCAGCCGTTCAGTAGCGGGGGGGGCTGGCGGGTACGAGCAGTACTTC
TRBJ2-5,TRBD2,.,TRBV19,CASSIASGGEETQYF,TGTGCCAGTAGTATAGCTAGCGGGGGAGAAGAGACCCAGTACTTC
TRBJ1-1,.,.,TRBV19,CASRKTPQGNTEAFF,TGTGCCAGTAGAAAGACCCCACAGGGAAACACTGAAGCTTTCTTT
TRBJ1-1,TRBD1,few,TRBV30,CAWNRQGYTEAFF,TGTGCCTGGAACAGACAGGGGTACACTGAAGCTTTCTTT
TRBJ1-5,.,.,TRBV6-5,CASSMAGYGNQPQHF,TGTGCCAGCAGTATGGCAGGGTACGGCAATCAGCCCCAGCATTTT
TRBJ1-2,TRBD1,.,TRBV6-1,CASSQVQGRVDYGYTF,TGTGCCAGCAGTCAAGTACAGGGGAGAGTCGACTATGGCTACACCTTC
TRBJ2-5,TRBD1,.,TRBV10-3,CAISPNLQGSQETQYF,TGTGCCATCAGTCCAAATCTACAGGGGAGCCAAGAGACCCAGTACTTC
TRBJ2-1,TRBD2,.,TRBV5-4,CASSLGGRAGGREVGNEQFF,TGTGCCAGCAGCTTGGGGGGCCGAGCGGGGGGGCGAGAGGTGGGCAATGAGCAGTTCTTC
TRBJ2-3,TRBD2,.,TRBV11-2,CASSLGGLAGTDTQYF,TGTGCCAGCAGCTTAGGGGGACTAGCGGGCACAGATACGCAGTATTTT
TRBJ2-6,TRBD1,.,TRBV5-1,CASSSRQGGYIDSGANVLTF,TGCGCCAGCAGCTCAAGACAGGGGGGCTATATCGACTCTGGGGCCAACGTCCTGACTTTC
TRBJ2-7,.,few,TRBV11-2,CASSLPRGVEQYF,TGTGCCAGCAGCTTACCCAGGGGTGTCGAGCAGTACTTC
TRBJ1-2,TRBD1,.,TRBV28,CASRDRGDYGYTF,TGTGCCAGCAGGGACAGGGGGGACTATGGCTACACCTTC
TRBJ2-5,TRBD1,.,TRBV10-1,CASSTGGADETQYF,TGCGCCAGCAGTACAGGGGGCGCGGATGAGACCCAGTACTTC
TRBJ1-2,.,.,TRBV19,CAGQRGNYGYTF,TGTGCCGGCCAGCGGGGGAACTATGGCTACACCTTC
TRBJ1-5,.,.,TRBV5-8,CASSYDRKLDNQPQHF,TGTGCCAGCAGCTACGACAGGAAATTGGACAATCAGCCCCAGCATTTT
TRBJ2-2,.,once,TRBV5-6,CASSLAGLSELFF,TGTGCCAGCAGCTTGGCAGGGCTCTCGGAGCTGTTTTTT
TRBJ2-5,.,.,TRBV11-1,CASSLVRGRQTQYF,TGTGCCAGCAGCTTAGTCCGAGGGAGGCAGACCCAGTACTTC
TRBJ2-7,TRBD2,.,TRBV7-6,CASSLRDTPGLAETYEQYF,TGTGCCAGCAGCCTTCGGGACACCCCGGGACTAGCGGAGACCTACGAGCAGTACTTC
TRBJ1-3,.,.,TRBV5-1,CASKTGNSGNTIYF,TGCGCCAGCAAGACAGGCAACTCTGGAAACACCATATATTTT
TRBJ2-3,.,.,TRBV23-1,CASSLRQITPTDTQYF,TGCGCCAGCAGTCTCCGACAGATCACCCCCACAGATACGCAGTATTTT
TRBJ2-5,.,few,TRBV6-5,CASRGGQGVGEQYF,TGTGCCAGCAGAGGGGGGCAGGGGGTCGGAGAGCAGTACTTC
TRBJ2-2,.,.,TRBV7-9,CASSPVSRANTGELFF,TGTGCCAGCAGCCCCGTGTCCAGGGCGAACACCGGGGAGCTGTTTTTT
TRBJ2-5,.,.,TRBV5-1,CASSAGVGLGQETQYF,TGCGCCAGCAGCGCCGGAGTGGGACTGGGCCAAGAGACCCAGTACTTC
TRBJ1-6,.,.,TRBV19,CASNGQVNSPLHF,TGTGCCAGTAATGGGCAGGTCAATTCACCCCTCCACTTT
TRBJ2-2,.,.,TRBV10-3,CAISLTGDRAGELFF,TGTGCCATCAGTTTGACAGGTGACCGGGCCGGGGAGCTGTTTTTT
TRBJ1-2,.,once,TRBV10-2,CASDAEQGDGYTF,TGCGCCTCCGACGCCGAACAGGGCGATGGCTACACCTTC
TRBJ2-5,.,.,TRBV5-6,CASSFAGRETQYF,TGTGCCAGCAGCTTCGCAGGTCGAGAGACCCAGTACTTC
TRBJ2-3,TRBD2,.,TRBV6-5,CASSGGGSTDTQYF,TGTGCCAGCAGTGGCGGGGGGAGCACAGATACGCAGTATTTT
TRBJ2-2,.,.,TRBV5-1,CASSLEDTGELFF,TGCGCCAGCAGCTTAGAGGACACCGGGGAGCTGTTTTTT
TRBJ1-1,.,few,TRBV6-5,CASSSGGNSGWGAFF,TGTGCCAGCAGTTCCGGAGGGAACAGCGGGTGGGGCGCTTTCTTT
TRBJ2-1,.,.,TRBV7-6,CASSSVRGEQFF,TGTGCCAGCAGCTCAGTTAGGGGTGAGCAGTTCTTC
TRBJ2-7,TRBD2,.,TRBV28,CASKVAGFSYEQYF,TGTGCCAGCAAGGTAGCGGGGTTCTCCTACGAGCAGTACTTC
TRBJ2-7,.,.,TRBV7-9,CSSSFSHQAYEQYF,TGTTCCAGCAGCTTCTCGCATCAGGCGTACGAGCAGTACTTC
TRBJ1-1,.,.,TRBV7-3,CASSRGGNTEAFF,TGTGCCAGCAGCCGGGGGGGCAACACTGAAGCTTTCTTT
TRBJ1-1,.,.,TRBV19,CASSIDKGLQGSAEAFF,TGTGCCAGTAGTATAGATAAGGGGTTACAGGGAAGCGCTGAAGCTTTCTTT
TRBJ1-4,.,once,TRBV19,CASSPWAREDEKLFF,TGTGCCAGTAGCCCATGGGCCAGGGAGGATGAAAAACTGTTTTTT
TRBJ1-2,TRBD1,.,TRBV11-2,CASSTGTGAGRGYTF,TGTGCCAGCAGCACAGGGACAGGGGCCGGGAGAGGCTACACCTTC
TRBJ1-4,.,.,TRBV5-6,CASSLAGVTNEKLFF,TGTGCCAGCAGCTTGGCAGGGGTGACTAATGAAAAACTGTTTTTT
TRBJ1-2,.,few,TRBV18,CASSSQTGNYGYTF,TGTGCCAGCTCATCACAGACGGGGAACTATGGCTACACCTTC
TRBJ1-6,.,.,TRBV5-1,CASSLNRASSNSPLHF,TGCGCCAGCAGCCTGAACAGGGCTTCGTCTAATTCACCCCTCCACTTT
TRBJ1-2,.,.,TRBV4-3,CASSPMLFGTKADGYPF,TGCGCCAGCAGCCCAATGCTCTTCGGGACTAAAGCGGATGGCTACCCCTTC
TRBJ2-7,.,.,TRBV4-3,CASSQFSGGRVHEQYF,TGCGCCAGCAGCCAATTCTCTGGGGGCAGGGTACACGAGCAGTACTTC
TRBJ1-2,.,.,TRBV28,CASSYLYGYTF,TGTGCCAGCAGTTATCTATATGGCTACACCTTC
TRBJ2-7,.,.,TRBV15,CATSRMPGQALSYEQYF,TGTGCCACCAGCAGAATGCCGGGACAAGCCCTCTCCTACGAGCAGTACTTC
TRBJ1-3,TRBD1,.,TRBV7-6,CASSARQGLRNTIYF,TGTGCCAGCAGCGCACGACAGGGGTTGCGAAACACCATATATTTT
TRBJ1-1,.,.,TRBV9,CASSVEVPPPNAEAFF,TGTGCCAGCAGCGTAGAAGTCCCACCCCCAAACGCGGAAGCTTTCTTT
TRBJ1-5,TRBD1,.,TRBV4-1,CASSQAQQGSNQPQHF,TGCGCCAGCAGCCAAGCTCAACAGGGGAGCAATCAGCCCCAGCATTTT
TRBJ2-5,.,.,TRBV7-6,CASSAGGTQYF,TGTGCCAGCAGCGCCGGGGGGACCCAGTACTTC
TRBJ1-5,TRBD1,.,TRBV4-1,CASTQGGANQPQHF,TGCGCCAGCACCCAGGGGGGGGCAAATCAGCCCCAGCATTTT
TRBJ2-1,TRBD2,.,TRBV10-3,CAISGGAGGGGEQFF,TGTGCCATCAGTGGAGGAGCGGGGGGAGGGGGTGAGCAGTTCTTC
TRBJ2-7,.,.,TRBV2,CASSEAGGGSSYEQYF,TGTGCCAGCAGTGAAGCGGGCGGGGGCAGCTCCTACGAGCAGTACTTC